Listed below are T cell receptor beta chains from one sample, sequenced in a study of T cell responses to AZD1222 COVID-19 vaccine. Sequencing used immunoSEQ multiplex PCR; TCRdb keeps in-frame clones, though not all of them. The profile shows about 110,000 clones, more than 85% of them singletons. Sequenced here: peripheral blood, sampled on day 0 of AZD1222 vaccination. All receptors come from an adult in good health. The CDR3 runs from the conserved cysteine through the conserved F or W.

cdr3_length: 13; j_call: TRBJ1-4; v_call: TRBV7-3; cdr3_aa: CASSLRTGEKLFF
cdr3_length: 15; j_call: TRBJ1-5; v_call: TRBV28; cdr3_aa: CASSLVSGVNQPQHF
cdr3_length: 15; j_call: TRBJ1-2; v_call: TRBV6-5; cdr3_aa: CASSYLAGGNYGYTF
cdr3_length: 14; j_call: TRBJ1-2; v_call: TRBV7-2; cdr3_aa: CASSLVRQGDGYTF
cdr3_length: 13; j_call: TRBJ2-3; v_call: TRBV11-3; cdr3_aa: CASSLDGTDTQYF
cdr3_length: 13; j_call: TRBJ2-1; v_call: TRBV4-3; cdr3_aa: CASSQEGTNEQFF
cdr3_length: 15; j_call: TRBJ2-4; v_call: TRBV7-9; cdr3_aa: CASSLSEEAKNIQYF
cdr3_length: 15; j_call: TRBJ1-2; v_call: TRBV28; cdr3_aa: CASSFLGSALGGYTF
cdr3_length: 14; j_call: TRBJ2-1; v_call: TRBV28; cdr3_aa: CASMTSGRGNEQFF
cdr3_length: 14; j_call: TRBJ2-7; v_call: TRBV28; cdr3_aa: CASGGTSGFYEQYF
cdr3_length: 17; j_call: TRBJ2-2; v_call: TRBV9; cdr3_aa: CASSVAAGGLTTGELFF
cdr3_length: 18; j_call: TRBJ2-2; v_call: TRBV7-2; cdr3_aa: CASSSPIVSPTYTGELFF
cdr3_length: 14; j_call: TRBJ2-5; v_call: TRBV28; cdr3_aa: CASSPGGAQETQYF
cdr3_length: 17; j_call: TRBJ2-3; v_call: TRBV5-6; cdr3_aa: CASSTPTGLQGPDTQYF
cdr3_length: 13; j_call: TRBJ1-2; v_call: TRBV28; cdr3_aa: CASKIEGGRGYTF
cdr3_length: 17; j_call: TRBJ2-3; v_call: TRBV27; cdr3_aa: CASSLGALAGEVDTQYF
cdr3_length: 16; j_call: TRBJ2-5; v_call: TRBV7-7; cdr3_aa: CASSLGGLQGQETQYF
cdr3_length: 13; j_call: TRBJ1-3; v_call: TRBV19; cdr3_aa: CASSGTSGNTIYF
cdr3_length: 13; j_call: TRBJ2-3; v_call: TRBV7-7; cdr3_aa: CASSYSLGDTQYF
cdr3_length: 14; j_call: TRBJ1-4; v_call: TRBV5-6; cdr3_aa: CASSLADKIEKLFF